These 23 T cell receptor beta chains share one sample of origin, sequenced in a study of control samples from healthy donors and cancer patients. Here immunoSEQ multiplex PCR was the method, and the copy in TCRdb shows in-frame clones only, minus some. This sample has about 140,000 clones, with about nine tenths found just once. Sequencing used blood. Receptors originate from a man younger than 45 in good health.

The chain employs TRBV28 and TRBJ1-2; D gene unclear. The CDR3 extends over 15 amino acids. Trimming pared 3 bases from V and 1 base from J, leaving 12 bases between. Germline V gene sequence: CDR1 MDHEN, CDR2 SYDVKM. CDR3 residues: CASSLGGNLNYGYTF. Written as DNA, the CDR3 is TGTGCCAGCAGTTTGGGAGGAAACCTTAACTATGGCTACACCTTC.

The chain recombines TRBV5-4 with TRBJ2-1; TRBD2 aligns across 15 bases. V lost 5 bases and J lost 6; bases outside the gene matches: 3. Germline V gene sequence: CDR1 SGHNT, CDR2 YYREEE (reference sequence). The CDR3 loop spans 15 amino acids. CDR3 region: CASRRGLAGGNEQFF. The CDR3 DNA sequence: TGTGCCAGCAGAAGGGGACTAGCGGGAGGCAATGAGCAGTTCTTC.

The genes are TRBV27 and TRBJ1-6; D is unresolved. Germline V gives CDR1 MNHEY, CDR2 SMNVEV (reference sequence). The CDR3 loop spans 16 amino acids. The germline V and J ends were trimmed by 4 bases and 5 bases, with 15 bases remaining between them. Here the CDR3 reads CASSYIGVSDNSPLHF. The CDR3 bases are TGTGCCAGCAGTTATATAGGAGTCTCGGATAATTCACCCCTCCACTTT.

This clone was seen just once. The chain links TRBV27 to TRBJ2-1, with 9 bases aligning to TRBD2. The CDR3 consists of 17 residues. The trim removed 6 bases at V and 4 bases at J, leaving 13 bases unmatched. The V gene's germline CDR1 is MNHEY and CDR2 SMNVEV (reference sequence). The CDR3 here is CASRPIAGAPLYNEQFF. In DNA form, the CDR3 reads TGTGCCAGCAGGCCAATAGCGGGAGCCCCCCTATACAATGAGCAGTTCTTC.

This chain links TRBV10-1 with TRBJ2-5; 15 bases map to TRBD2. There are 20 residues in the CDR3. Trimming took 8 bases from V and 4 from J; bases not matched to a gene: 20. The germline gives CDR1 WNHNN, CDR2 SYGVQD (reference sequence). Here the CDR3 reads CASFIRGLAGGRIQSETQYF. CDR3 DNA: TGCGCCAGCTTCATCAGGGGACTAGCGGGAGGCCGAATCCAGTCAGAGACCCAGTACTTC.

This chain joins TRBV3-1 (or the pseudogene TRBV3-2) and TRBJ1-3; D gene unclear. Trimming stripped 4 bases from V and 0 bases from J, with 22 bases between. The CDR3 consists of 19 residues. Germline CDR1 LGHDT, CDR2 YNNKEL (reference sequence). In nucleotides, the CDR3 is TGTGCCAGCAGCCTTTTTGTGGGTATTCACGAAAGCTCTGGAAACACCATATATTTT. This codes for CASSLFVGIHESSGNTIYF.

The V call is TRBV4-1, the J call TRBJ2-6; D is perhaps TRBD1 (5 bases). Per the germline V gene, CDR1 is MGHRA and CDR2 is YSYEKL. Between the trimmed V and J ends, which lost 1 base and 0 bases, there was a span of 16 bases. The CDR3 is 19 residues long. In DNA, the CDR3 is TGCGCCAGCAGCCAAGTTGTTCAGGGTTTGGGCTCTGGGGCCAACGTCCTGACTTTC. The encoded protein is CASSQVVQGLGSGANVLTF.

This chain uses TRBV2 with TRBJ2-7; TRBD2 matches at 7 bases. J gave up 0 bases and V 4 bases, and 6 bases lay outside the gene matches. Germline V CDR1 and CDR2: SNHLY, FYNNEI. CDR3 length: 15 amino acids. This chain's CDR3 is CASSVGGISSYEQYF. The DNA for the CDR3 is TGTGCCAGCAGTGTGGGGGGGATTAGCTCCTACGAGCAGTACTTC.

This clone was counted once. The rearrangement uses TRBV10-3 and TRBJ1-2; D remains ambiguous. The V end was cut by 0 bases, the J end by 7 bases, with 15 bases between. The CDR3 extends over 15 amino acids. Germline V lookup: CDR1 ENHRY, CDR2 SYGVKD. CDR3 loop: CAISESKLGMSGYTF. The CDR3, as DNA: TGTGCCATCAGTGAGTCGAAACTTGGGATGAGTGGCTACACCTTC.

The chain has TRBV7-2 and TRBJ2-1; either TRBD1 or TRBD2 may fit D (6 bases each). This CDR3 comprises 16 residues. Germline V CDR1 and CDR2: SGHTA, FQGNSA. Trimming cost V 2 bases and J 12 bases, with 23 bases left between them. Here the CDR3 DNA reads TGTGCCAGCAGCTTACTCGGGGGCCCCTTCCTCCTTGGGCAGTTCTTC. It codes for CASSLLGGPFLLGQFF.

The chain has TRBV29-1 and TRBJ2-7, with D possibly matching TRBD2 (5 bases). Germline V gene lookup returns CDR1 SQVTM and CDR2 ANQGSEA. This CDR3 region has 13 residues. The V end lost 4 bases, the J end lost 2 bases, and 12 bases lay between the germline ends. The CDR3 loop reads CSVVSGSPYEQYF. CDR3 DNA sequence: TGCAGCGTTGTGTCTGGGAGCCCCTACGAGCAGTACTTC.

The chain employs TRBV3-1 (or the pseudogene TRBV3-2) and TRBJ2-1; 9 positions agree with TRBD2. Germline CDR1 reads LGHDT; CDR2 reads YNNKEL (reference sequence). The CDR3 covers 14 residues. After removal of 10 bases from V and 9 bases from J, the junction contained 13 bases not matched to a gene. CDR3 DNA: TGTGCCACCTCGGAGGGTAGCGGGAGAGGTGAGCAGTTCTTC. Amino acids: CATSEGSGRGEQFF.

The chain uses TRBV30 and TRBJ1-5; D unclear. CDR1 is GTSNPN and CDR2 is SVGIG in the germline V gene (reference sequence). The CDR3 covers 13 residues. The V and J ends lost 2 bases and 5 bases respectively, with 10 bases between them. CDR3 in amino acids: CAWSTGSDQPQHF. The CDR3 coding sequence is TGTGCCTGGAGTACGGGGTCAGATCAGCCCCAGCATTTT.

In this sample, this clone turned up a few times. The sample has other DNA sequences that encode this CDR3 too. This chain joins TRBV7-9 and TRBJ1-1; D unresolved. Germline loops: CDR1 SEHNR, CDR2 FQNEAQ (reference sequence). V was clipped by 0 bases and J by 8 bases, with 7 bases between them. This CDR3 contains 12 residues. This CDR3 reads CASSLAEREAFF. The CDR3 bases are TGTGCCAGCAGCTTAGCGGAACGGGAAGCTTTCTTT.

The CDR3 DNA follows: TGCGCCAGCAGTCCCCTCGACAGGGCCAATCAGCCCCAGCATTTT. As protein: CASSPLDRANQPQHF. The chain combines TRBV10-2 with TRBJ1-5, with 7 nucleotides matching TRBD1. CDR3 length: 15 amino acids. The germline V gene encodes CDR1 WSHSY and CDR2 SAAADI. V dropped 5 bases and J dropped 3; count of bases not matched to a gene: 7.

The chain combines TRBV7-9 with TRBJ1-2, with D perhaps TRBD1 (5 bases). Germline V gene lookup returns CDR1 SEHNR and CDR2 FQNEAQ (reference sequence). The CDR3 runs 13 residues. V dropped 1 base and J dropped 6 bases, with 9 bases sitting between them. The CDR3, as DNA: TGTGCCAGCAGCTTAGATTTAGGGGATGGCTACACCTTC. Protein product: CASSLDLGDGYTF.

The rearrangement uses TRBV5-1 and TRBJ1-5; perhaps TRBD1 as D (6 bases). Germline CDR1 reads SGHRS; CDR2 reads YFSETQ. V was shortened by 1 base and J by 6 bases, with 14 bases between the two germline ends. There are 15 residues in the CDR3. The CDR3 protein is CASSLKGGDGQPQHF. The CDR3 DNA follows: TGCGCCAGCAGCTTGAAAGGGGGTGACGGTCAGCCCCAGCATTTT.

This rearrangement joins TRBV5-6 to TRBJ1-2; D not certain. This CDR3 spans 13 amino acids. V shed 1 base and J shed 5 bases, with 9 bases lying between them. Per the germline V gene, CDR1 is SGHDT and CDR2 is YYEEEE. The CDR3 loop reads CASSLTVGYGYTF. CDR3 in DNA: TGTGCCAGCAGCTTGACAGTGGGGTATGGCTACACCTTC.

The V gene is TRBV6-2 or TRBV6-3, the J gene TRBJ2-2; D is unclear. Trimming shortened V by 4 bases and J by 3 bases, and 6 bases separated the two germline ends. CDR3 size: 13 residues. The germline CDR1 and CDR2 sequences are MNHEY and SVGEGT. Here the CDR3 DNA reads TGTGCCAGCAGTTTTGAGGACACCGGGGAGCTGTTTTTT. It yields the protein CASSFEDTGELFF.

This clone was seen only once. The chain employs TRBV30 and TRBJ1-3; D call uncertain. Trimming shortened V by 7 bases and J by 0 bases, and 10 bases separated the two germline ends. The length of the CDR3 is 13 residues. CDR1 is GTSNPN, CDR2 SVGIG, per germline (reference sequence). CDR3 coding DNA: TGTGCCTTAGGCGTGAGCTCTGGAAACACCATATATTTT. Translating gives CALGVSSGNTIYF.

The CDR3, as DNA: TGTGCCAGCAGTTCCAACAGGGTTGGCGAGGTAAATCGCAATCAGCCCCAGCATTTT. It codes for CASSSNRVGEVNRNQPQHF. This sequence joins TRBV6-2 or TRBV6-3 and TRBJ1-5, with D possibly TRBD1 on 6 matching bases. Germline CDR1 reads MNHEY; CDR2 reads SVGEGT. This CDR3 is 19 amino acids long. The ends were cut back, 4 bases at V and 2 bases at J, with 24 bases in the middle.

The rearrangement uses TRBV7-6 and TRBJ2-6; the D gene is possibly TRBD2 (5 bases). In germline, CDR1 is SGHVS, CDR2 FNYEAQ. V was cut by 2 bases and J by 3 bases, with 11 bases left in between. The CDR3 is made up of 16 amino acids. CDR3 nucleotide sequence: TGTGCCAGCAGCTTAAGAAGGGAGTATGGGGCCAACGTCCTGACTTTC. It specifies CASSLRREYGANVLTF.

The chain links TRBV7-9 to TRBJ2-5, with TRBD2 identical over 11 bases. The CDR3 is 17 amino acids. Losses at the gene ends were 1 base for V and 6 bases for J; bases not matched to a gene: 10. Germline assignment: CDR1 SEHNR and CDR2 FQNEAQ (reference sequence). The CDR3 region has the DNA TGTGCCAGCAGCTTAGATGGTAGCGGGAGGGGTTTAAAGACCCAGTACTTC. As protein: CASSLDGSGRGLKTQYF.